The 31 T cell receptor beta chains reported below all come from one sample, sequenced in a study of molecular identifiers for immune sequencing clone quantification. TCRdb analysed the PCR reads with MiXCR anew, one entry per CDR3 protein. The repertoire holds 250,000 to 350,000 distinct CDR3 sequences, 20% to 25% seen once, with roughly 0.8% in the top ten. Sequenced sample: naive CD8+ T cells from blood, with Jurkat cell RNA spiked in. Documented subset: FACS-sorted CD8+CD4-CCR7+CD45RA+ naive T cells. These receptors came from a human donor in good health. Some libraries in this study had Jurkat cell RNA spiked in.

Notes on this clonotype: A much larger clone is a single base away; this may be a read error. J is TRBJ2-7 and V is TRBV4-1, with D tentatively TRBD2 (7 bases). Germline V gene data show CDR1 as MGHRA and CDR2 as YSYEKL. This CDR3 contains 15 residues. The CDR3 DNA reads TGCGCCAGCAGCCATGGCCGGGGGGCCTCCTACGAGCATTACTTC. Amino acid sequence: CASSHGRGASYEHYF.

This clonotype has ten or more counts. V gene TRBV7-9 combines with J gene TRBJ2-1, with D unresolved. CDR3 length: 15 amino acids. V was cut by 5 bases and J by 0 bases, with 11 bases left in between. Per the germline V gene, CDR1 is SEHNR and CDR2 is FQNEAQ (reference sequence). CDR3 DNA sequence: TGTGCCAGCAGCCCGACAACAAACTCCTACAATGAGCAGTTCTTC. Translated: CASSPTTNSYNEQFF. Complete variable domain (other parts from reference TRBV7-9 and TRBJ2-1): DTGVSQNPRHKITKRGQNVTFRCDPISEHNRLYWYRQTLGQGPEFLTYFQNEAQLEKSRLLSDRFSAERPKGSFSTLEIQRTEQGDSAMYLCASSPTTNSYNEQFFGPGTRLTVL.

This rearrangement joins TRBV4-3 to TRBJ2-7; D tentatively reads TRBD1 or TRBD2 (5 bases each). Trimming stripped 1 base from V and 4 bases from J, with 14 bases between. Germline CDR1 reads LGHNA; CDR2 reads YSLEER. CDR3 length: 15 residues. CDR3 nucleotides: TGCGCCAGCAGCCAAGGGCGAAATGGGGGATACGAGCAGTACTTC. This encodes CASSQGRNGGYEQYF.

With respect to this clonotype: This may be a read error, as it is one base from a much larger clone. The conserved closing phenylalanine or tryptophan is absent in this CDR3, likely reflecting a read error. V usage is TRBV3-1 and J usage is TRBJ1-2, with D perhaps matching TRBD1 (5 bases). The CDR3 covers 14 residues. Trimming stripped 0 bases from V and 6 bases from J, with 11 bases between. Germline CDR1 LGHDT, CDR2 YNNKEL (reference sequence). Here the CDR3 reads CASSQDREFHGYTS. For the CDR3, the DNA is TGTGCCAGCAGCCAAGACAGGGAGTTCCATGGCTACACCTCC.

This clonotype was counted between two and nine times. CDR3 sequence (DNA): TGTGCCACCAGTGACTCGACTAGCGGGAGCTCCTACGAGCAGTACTTC. Protein: CATSDSTSGSSYEQYF. This chain joins TRBV24-1 and TRBJ2-7; 12 bases match TRBD2. The CDR3 spans 16 residues. V dropped 4 bases and J dropped 0; count of bases not matched to a gene: 3. The germline gives CDR1 KGHDR, CDR2 SFDVKD.

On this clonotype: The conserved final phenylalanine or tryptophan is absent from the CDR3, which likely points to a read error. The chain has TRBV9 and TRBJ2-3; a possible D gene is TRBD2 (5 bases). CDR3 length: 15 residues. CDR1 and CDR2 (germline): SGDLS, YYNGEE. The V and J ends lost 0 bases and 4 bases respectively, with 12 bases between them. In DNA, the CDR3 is TGTGCCAGCAGCGTAGCTCTTACAGCGGCAGATACGCAGTATTCT. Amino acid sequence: CASSVALTAADTQYS.

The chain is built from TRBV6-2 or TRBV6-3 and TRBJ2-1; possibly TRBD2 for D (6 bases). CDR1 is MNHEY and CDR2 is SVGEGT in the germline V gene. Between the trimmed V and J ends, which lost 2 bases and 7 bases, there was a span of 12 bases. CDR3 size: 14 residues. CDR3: CASSYGTPKNEQFF. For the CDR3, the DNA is TGTGCCAGCAGTTACGGGACTCCCAAAAATGAGCAGTTCTTC.

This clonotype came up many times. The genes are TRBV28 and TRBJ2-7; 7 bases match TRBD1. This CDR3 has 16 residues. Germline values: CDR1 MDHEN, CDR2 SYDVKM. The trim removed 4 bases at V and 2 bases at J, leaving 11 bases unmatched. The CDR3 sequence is CASSSSPGTVAYEQYF. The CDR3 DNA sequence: TGTGCCAGCAGTTCCAGTCCCGGGACAGTCGCCTACGAGCAGTACTTC.

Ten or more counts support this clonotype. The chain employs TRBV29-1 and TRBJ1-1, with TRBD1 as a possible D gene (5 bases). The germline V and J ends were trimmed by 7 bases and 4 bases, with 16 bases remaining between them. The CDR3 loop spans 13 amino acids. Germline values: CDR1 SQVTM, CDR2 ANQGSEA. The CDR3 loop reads CSAMDGGATEAFF. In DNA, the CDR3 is TGCAGCGCAATGGACGGCGGGGCCACTGAAGCTTTCTTT. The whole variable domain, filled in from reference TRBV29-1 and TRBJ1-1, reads SAVISQKPSRDICQRGTSLTIQCQVDSQVTMMFWYRQQPGQSLTLIATANQGSEATYESGFVIDKFPISRPNLTFSTLTVSNMSPEDSSIYLCSAMDGGATEAFFGQGTRLTVV.

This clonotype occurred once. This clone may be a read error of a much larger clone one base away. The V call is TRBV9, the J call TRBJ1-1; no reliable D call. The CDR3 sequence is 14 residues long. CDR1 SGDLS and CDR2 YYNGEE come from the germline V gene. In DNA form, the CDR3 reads TGTGCCAGCAGCGTAACAGACCTAAACACTGAAGCTCTCTTT. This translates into CASSVTDLNTEALF.

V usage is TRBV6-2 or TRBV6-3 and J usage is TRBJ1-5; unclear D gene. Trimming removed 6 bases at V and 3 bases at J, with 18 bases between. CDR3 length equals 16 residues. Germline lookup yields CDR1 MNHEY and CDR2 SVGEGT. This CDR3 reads CASSSIREILNQPQHF. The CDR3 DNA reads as TGTGCCAGCAGCTCGATCCGCGAGATCCTCAATCAGCCCCAGCATTTT.

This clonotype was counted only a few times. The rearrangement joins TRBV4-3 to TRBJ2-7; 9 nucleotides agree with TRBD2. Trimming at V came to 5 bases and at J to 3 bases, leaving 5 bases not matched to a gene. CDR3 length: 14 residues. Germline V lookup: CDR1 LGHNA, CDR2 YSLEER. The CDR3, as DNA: TGCGCCAGCAGCGAGACTAGCGGACTCTACGAGCAGTACTTC. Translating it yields CASSETSGLYEQYF.

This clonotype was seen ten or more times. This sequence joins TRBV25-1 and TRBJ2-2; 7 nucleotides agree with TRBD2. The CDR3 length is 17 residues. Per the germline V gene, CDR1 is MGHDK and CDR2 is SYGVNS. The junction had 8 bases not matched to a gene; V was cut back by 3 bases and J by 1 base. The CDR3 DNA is TGTGCCAGCAGTGATCCGGGCGGGGGTCGGAACACCGGGGAGCTGTTTTTT. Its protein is CASSDPGGGRNTGELFF.

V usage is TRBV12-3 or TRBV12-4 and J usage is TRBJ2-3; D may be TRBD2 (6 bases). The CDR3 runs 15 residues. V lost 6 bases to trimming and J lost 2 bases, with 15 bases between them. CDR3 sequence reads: CASRGWGEHTDTQYF. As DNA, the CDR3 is TGTGCCAGCAGGGGGTGGGGGGAGCACACAGATACGCAGTATTTT.

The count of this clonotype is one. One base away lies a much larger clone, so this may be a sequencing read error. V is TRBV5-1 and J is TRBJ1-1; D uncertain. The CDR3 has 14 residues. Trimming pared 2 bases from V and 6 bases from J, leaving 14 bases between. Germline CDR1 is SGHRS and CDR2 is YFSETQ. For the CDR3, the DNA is TGCGCCAGCAGCTTCGTGCTGGGAGGCGCTGAAGCTTTCTTT. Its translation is CASSFVLGGAEAFF. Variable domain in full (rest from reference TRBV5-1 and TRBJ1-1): KAGVTQTPRYLIKTRGQQVTLSCSPISGHRSVSWYQQTPGQGLQFLFEYFSETQRNKGNFPGRFSGRQFSNSRSEMNVSTLELGDSALYLCASSFVLGGAEAFFGQGTRLTVV.

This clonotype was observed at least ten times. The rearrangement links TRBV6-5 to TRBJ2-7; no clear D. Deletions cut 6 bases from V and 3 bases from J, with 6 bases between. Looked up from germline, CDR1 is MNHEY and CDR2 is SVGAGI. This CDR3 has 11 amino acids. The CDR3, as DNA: TGTGCCAGCAGCTCGCACTACGAGCAGTACTTC. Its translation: CASSSHYEQYF.

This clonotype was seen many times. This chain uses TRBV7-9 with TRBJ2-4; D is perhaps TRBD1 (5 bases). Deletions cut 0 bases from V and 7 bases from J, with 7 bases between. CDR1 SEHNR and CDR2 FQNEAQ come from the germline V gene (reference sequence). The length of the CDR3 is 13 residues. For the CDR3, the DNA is TGTGCCAGCAGCTTAGCACCAGGGAACATTCAGTACTTC. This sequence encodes CASSLAPGNIQYF.

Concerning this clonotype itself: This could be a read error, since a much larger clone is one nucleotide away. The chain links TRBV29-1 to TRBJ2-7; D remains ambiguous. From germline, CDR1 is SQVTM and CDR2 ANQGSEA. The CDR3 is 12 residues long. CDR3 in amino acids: CSVVISSYGQYF. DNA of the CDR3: TGCAGCGTTGTAATTAGCTCCTACGGGCAGTACTTC.

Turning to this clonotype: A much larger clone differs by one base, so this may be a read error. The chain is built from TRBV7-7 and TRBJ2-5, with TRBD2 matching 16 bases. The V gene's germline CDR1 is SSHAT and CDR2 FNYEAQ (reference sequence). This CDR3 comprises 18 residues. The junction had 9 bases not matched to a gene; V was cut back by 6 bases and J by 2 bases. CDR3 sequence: CASSSGTSGGAGQETQYF. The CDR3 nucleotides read TGTGCCAGCAGTTCAGGGACTAGCGGGGGGGCCGGTCAAGAGACCCAGTACTTC. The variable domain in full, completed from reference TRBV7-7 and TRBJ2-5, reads GAGVSQSPRYKVTKRGQDVTLRCDPISSHATLYWYQQALGQGPEFLTYFNYEAQPDKSGLPSDRFSAERPEGSISTLTIQRTEQRDSAMYRCASSSGTSGGAGQETQYFGPGTRLLVL.

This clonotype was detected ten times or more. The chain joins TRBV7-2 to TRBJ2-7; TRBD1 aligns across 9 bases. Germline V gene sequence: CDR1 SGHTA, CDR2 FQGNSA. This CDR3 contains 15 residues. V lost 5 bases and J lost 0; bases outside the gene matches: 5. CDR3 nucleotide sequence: TGTGCCAGCAGCCTACGGGACAGGGTCTCCTACGAGCAGTACTTC. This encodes CASSLRDRVSYEQYF.

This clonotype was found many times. The CDR3 DNA sequence: TGCAGTGCTCGGACTAGCCGCAGATACAATGAGCAGTTCTTC. Encoded protein: CSARTSRRYNEQFF. V and J are TRBV20-1 and TRBJ2-1; TRBD2 aligns across 8 bases. Germline lookup yields CDR1 DFQATT and CDR2 SNEGSKA (reference sequence). The ends lost 5 bases at V and 4 bases at J; junction bases unmatched: 7. The CDR3 has 14 residues.

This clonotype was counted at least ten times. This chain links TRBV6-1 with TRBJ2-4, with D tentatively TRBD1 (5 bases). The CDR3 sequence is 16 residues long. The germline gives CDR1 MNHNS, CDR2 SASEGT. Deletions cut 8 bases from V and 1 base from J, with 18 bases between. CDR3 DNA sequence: TGTGCCAGCCGCCAAAGTGGACACTCGGCCAAAAACATTCAGTACTTC. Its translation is CASRQSGHSAKNIQYF.

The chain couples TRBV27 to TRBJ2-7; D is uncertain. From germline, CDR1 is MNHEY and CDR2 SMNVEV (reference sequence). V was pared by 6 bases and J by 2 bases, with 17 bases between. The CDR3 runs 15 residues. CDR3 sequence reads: CASSQAIRVPYEQYF. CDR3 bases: TGTGCCAGCAGCCAAGCCATTCGGGTTCCCTACGAGCAGTACTTC.

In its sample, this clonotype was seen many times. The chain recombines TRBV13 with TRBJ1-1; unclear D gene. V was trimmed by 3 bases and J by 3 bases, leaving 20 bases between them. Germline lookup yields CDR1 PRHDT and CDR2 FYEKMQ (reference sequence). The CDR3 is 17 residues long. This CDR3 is CASSFPPHMNPYTEAFF. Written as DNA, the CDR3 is TGTGCCAGCAGCTTCCCACCGCACATGAATCCGTACACTGAAGCTTTCTTT.

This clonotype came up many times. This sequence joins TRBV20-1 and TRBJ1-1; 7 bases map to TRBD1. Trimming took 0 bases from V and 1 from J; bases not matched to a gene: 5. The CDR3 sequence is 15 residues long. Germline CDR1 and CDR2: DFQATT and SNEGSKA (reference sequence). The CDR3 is CSARDWDSSNTEAFF. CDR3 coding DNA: TGCAGTGCTAGAGATTGGGACAGCTCGAACACTGAAGCTTTCTTT.

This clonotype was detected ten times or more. The CDR3, as DNA: TGTGCCAGCAGCCAGAGGACAGGGGGGGAAAACATTCAGTACTTC. Its translation: CASSQRTGGENIQYF. The chain has TRBV4-2 and TRBJ2-4; 10 bases fit TRBD1. Germline assignment: CDR1 LGHNA and CDR2 YNFKEQ. The CDR3 covers 15 residues. V dropped 3 bases and J dropped 5; count of bases not matched to a gene: 4.

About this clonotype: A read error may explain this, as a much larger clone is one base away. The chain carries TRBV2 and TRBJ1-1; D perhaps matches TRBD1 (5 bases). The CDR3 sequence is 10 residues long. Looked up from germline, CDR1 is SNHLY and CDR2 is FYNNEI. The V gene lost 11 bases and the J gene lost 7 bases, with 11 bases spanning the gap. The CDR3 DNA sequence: TGTGCCCTCCGGGGCATTGAAGCTTTCTTT. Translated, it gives CALRGIEAFF.

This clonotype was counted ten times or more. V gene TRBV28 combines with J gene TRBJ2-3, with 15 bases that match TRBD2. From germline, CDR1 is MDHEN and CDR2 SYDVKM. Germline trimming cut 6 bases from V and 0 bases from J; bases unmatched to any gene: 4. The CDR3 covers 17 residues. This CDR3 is CASSRGLAGGSTDTQYF. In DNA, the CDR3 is TGTGCCAGCAGCCGGGGACTAGCGGGGGGTAGCACAGATACGCAGTATTTT.

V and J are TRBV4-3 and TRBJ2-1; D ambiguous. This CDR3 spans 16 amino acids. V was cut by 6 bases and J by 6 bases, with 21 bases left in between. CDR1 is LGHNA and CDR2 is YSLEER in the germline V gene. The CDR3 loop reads CASRIKGPTLSNEQFF. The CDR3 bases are TGCGCCAGCAGAATCAAGGGTCCTACATTAAGCAATGAGCAGTTCTTC.

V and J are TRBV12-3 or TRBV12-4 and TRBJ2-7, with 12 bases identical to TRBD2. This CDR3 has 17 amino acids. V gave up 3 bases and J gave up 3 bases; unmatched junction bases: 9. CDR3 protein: CASSLFGLAGNGYEQYF. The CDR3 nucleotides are TGTGCCAGCAGTTTGTTTGGACTAGCGGGAAACGGCTACGAGCAGTACTTC.

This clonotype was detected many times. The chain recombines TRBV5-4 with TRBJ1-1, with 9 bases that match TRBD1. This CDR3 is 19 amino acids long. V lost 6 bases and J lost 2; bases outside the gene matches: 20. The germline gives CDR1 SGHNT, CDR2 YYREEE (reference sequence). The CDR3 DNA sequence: TGTGCCAGCACCCCCGATCGGACAGGGGCCTTATACATTAACACTGAAGCTTTCTTT. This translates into CASTPDRTGALYINTEAFF.